This TCR beta chain originates from a study of vaccination and CD4 T cells after COVID-19. Study-level information: Overlapping spike pools from SARS-CoV-2 and HCoV-NL63, HCoV-OC43 and HCoV-229E served as culture stimuli.

Treatment given: approximately 9-day PBMC culture with coronavirus spike peptide pools or control peptides (ViraFEST assay). This clonotype has just a few counts. Its antigen is unknown. General study results and limits: The study sampled relatively few convalescent patients and omitted early post-infection timepoints.

Cultured CD4+ T-cell DNA underwent Oncomine TCR Beta short-read sequencing. From cultured CD4+ T cells, genomic DNA was extracted. TCRdb reprocessed the PCR reads with MiXCR, giving one entry per CDR3 protein. The sample lists under 15,000 distinct CDR3 sequences; roughly 46% were seen once. This CDR3 spans 14 amino acids. The ends were cut back, 4 bases at V and 5 bases at J, with 15 bases in the middle. Germline V gene data show CDR1 as LNHNV and CDR2 as YYDKDF (reference sequence). This TCR was recovered from a human donor who had recovered from COVID-19. This rearrangement joins TRBV15 to TRBJ2-7, with D perhaps being TRBD1 or TRBD2 (5 bases each). Here the sequenced sample was CD4+ T cells from blood, cultured in vitro, taken before SARS-CoV-2 vaccination. CDR3 protein: CATSIKIGTDEQYF. The CDR3 DNA sequence: TGTGCCACCAGCATTAAGATAGGGACGGACGAGCAGTACTTC.